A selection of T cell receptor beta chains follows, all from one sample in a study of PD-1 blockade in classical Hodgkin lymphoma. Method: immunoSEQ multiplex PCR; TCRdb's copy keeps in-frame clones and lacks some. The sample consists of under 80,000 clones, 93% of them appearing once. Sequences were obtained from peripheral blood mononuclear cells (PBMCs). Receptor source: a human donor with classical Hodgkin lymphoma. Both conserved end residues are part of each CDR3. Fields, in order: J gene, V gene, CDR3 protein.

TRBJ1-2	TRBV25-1	CASREDTGYGYTF
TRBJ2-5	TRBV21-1	CAIPARGQGETQYF
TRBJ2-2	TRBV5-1	CASSLDPGELFF
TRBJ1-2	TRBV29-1	CSVEDASQGTQHKGNYGYTF
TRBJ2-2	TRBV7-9	CASNIQGTGELFF
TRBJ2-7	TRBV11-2	CASTLGGTGGSYEQYF
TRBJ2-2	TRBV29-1	CSGDRGTGELFF
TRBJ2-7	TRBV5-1	CASSLDTGNYEQYF
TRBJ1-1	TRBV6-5	CASSYSKGSITEAFF
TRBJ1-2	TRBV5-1	CASSLADSSALYGYTF
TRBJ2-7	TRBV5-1	CASSAGTSGTVYEQYF
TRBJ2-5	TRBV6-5	CASSYGLAGGQETQYF
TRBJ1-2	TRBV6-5	CASSYAVNYGYTF
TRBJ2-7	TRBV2	CASSPPFDRSRGFYEQYF
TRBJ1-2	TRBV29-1	CSVEKWRQGAGYTF
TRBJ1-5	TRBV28	CASSGRQTNQPQHF
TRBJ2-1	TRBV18	CASSPYQGPYNEQFF
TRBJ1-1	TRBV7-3	CASSPGPGNTEAFF
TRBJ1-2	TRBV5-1	CASSIWTGGNHGYTF
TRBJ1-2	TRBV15	CATSGTRTGGYGYTF
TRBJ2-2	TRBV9	CASSVGGVLPGELFF
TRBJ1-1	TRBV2	CASNPWGGEAFF
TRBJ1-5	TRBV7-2	CASSLYGQDNQPQHF
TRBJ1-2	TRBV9	CASSVVSHYGYTF
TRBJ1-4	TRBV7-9	CASSSGVKTNEKLFF
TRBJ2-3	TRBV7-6	CASSPRIGGTYTDTQYF
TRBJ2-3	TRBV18	CASSPLSLAGNTDTQYF
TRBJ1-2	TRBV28	CASSSQGGRNYGYTF
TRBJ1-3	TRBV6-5	CASRRTGEHTIYF
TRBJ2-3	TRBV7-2	CASSLEGPTNPDTQYF
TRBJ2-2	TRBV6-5	CASITRTGELFF
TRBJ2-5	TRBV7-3	CASSSSGVLQETQYF
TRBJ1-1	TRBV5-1	CASSVDFGTEAFF
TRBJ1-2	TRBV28	CASSVATVYGYTF
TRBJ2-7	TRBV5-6	CASTQPHHAYEQYF
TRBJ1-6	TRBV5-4	CASSREGEAPPLHF
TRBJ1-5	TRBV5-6	CASSLYRQADNQPQHF
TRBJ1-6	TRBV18	CASSPPKTSHSPLHF
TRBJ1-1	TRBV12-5	CASGLTGTGWTEAFF
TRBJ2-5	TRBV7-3	CASSEGRQETQYF
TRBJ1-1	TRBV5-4	CASSLEQGAGTEAFF
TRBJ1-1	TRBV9	CASSAEPQGTNTEAFF
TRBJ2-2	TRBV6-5	CASSLGLAGTGELFF
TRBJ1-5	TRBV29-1	CPLGCREPQHF
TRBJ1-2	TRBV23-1	CASSQGRKANYGYTF
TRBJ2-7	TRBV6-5	CASSYMGIYNEQYF
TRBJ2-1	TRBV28	CASRRGGGYNEQFF
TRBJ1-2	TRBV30	CAWSARGRPNYGYTF
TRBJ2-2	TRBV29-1	CSVHGTTNTGELFF
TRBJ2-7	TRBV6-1	CASSPTGVHSYEQYF
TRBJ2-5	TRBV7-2	CASTSFGTGEETQYF
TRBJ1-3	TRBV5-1	CASSSIPGQRSGNTIYF
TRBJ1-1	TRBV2	CASRAGTGGWTEAFF
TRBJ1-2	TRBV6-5	CASSYSRRDNYGYTF
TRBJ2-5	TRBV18	CASSPRGQETQYF
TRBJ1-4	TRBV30	CAWSPQEGEKLFF
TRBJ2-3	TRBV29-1	CSGWGGNTDTQYF
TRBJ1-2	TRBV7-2	CASSTGQGYYGYTF
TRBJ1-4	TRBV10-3	CAISAGGARGEKLFF